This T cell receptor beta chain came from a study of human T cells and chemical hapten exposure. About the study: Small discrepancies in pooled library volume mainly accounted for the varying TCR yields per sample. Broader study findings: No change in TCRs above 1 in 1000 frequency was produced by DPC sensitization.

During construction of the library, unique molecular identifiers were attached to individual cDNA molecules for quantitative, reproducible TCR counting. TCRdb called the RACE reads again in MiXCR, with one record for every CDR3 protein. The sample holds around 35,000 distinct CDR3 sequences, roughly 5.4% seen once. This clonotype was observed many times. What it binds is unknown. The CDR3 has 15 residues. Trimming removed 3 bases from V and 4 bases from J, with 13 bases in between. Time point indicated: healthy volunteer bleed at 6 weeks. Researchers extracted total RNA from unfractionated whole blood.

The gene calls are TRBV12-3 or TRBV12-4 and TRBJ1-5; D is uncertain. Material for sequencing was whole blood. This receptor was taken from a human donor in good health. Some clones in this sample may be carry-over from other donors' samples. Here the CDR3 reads CASSLSADSNQPQHF. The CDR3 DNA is TGTGCCAGCAGTTTGTCGGCCGACTCTAATCAGCCCCAGCATTTT.